This T cell receptor beta chain was observed in a study of shared clonotypes between healthy human individuals. In replicate PCRs of sorted subsets, around 200 ng DNA, approximately 32,000 T cell genomes, was used. TCRdb's table, derived via immunoSEQ multiplex PCR, lists solely in-frame clones and lacks some. The table records roughly 1 million clones, about 74% of them present only once. V gave up 1 base and J gave up 0 bases, with 15 bases separating them. Per germline, CDR1 SGHDN and CDR2 FVKESK. This CDR3 has 17 residues. This TCR was recovered from a man aged 18 to 30 in good health. This sequence joins TRBV14 and TRBJ1-1; D perhaps matches TRBD1 (5 bases). Sequenced material: memory CD4+ T cells sorted from blood. The subset here: CD45RA-negative fraction. The CDR3 reads CASSQVRGVLMNTEAFF. The DNA for the CDR3 is TGTGCCAGCAGCCAAGTAAGAGGGGTCCTCATGAACACTGAAGCTTTCTTT.